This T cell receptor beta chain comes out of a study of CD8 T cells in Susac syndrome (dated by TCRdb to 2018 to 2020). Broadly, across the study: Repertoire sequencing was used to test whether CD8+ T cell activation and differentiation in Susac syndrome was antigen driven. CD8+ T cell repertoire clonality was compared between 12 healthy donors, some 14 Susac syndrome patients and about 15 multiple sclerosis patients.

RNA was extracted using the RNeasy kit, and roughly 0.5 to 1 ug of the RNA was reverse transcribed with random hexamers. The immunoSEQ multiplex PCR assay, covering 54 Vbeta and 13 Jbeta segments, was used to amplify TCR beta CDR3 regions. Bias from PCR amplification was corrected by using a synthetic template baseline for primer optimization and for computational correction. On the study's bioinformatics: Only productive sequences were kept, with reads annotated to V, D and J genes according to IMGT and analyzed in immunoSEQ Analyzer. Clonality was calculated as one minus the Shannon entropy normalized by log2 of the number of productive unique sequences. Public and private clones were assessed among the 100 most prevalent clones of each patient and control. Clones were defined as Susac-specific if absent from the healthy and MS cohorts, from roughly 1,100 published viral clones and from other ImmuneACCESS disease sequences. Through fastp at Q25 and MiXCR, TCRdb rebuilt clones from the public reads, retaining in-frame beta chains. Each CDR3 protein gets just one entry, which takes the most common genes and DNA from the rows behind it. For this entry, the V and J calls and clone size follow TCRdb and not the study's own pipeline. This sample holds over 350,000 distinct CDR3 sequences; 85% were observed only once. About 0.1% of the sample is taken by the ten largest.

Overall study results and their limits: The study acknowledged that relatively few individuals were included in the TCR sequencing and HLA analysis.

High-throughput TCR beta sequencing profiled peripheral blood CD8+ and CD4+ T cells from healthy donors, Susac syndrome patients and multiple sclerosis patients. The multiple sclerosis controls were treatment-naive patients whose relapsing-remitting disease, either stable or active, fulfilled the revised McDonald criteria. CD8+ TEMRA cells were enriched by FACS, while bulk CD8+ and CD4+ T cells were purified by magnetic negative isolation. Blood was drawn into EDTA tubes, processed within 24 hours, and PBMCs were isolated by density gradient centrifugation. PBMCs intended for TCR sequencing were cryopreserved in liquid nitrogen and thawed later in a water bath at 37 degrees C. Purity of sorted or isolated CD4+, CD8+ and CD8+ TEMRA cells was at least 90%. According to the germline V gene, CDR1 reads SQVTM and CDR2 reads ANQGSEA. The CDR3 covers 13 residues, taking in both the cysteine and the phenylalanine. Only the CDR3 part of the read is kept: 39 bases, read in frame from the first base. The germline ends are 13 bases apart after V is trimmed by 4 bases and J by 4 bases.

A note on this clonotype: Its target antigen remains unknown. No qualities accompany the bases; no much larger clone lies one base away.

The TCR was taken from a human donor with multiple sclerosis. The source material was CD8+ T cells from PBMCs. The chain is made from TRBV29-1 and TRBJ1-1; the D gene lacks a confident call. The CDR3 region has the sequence CSVVFFYGTEAFF. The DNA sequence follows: TGCAGCGTTGTATTTTTCTACGGCACTGAAGCTTTCTTT. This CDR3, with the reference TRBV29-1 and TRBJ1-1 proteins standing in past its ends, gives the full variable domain SAVISQKPSRDICQRGTSLTIQCQVDSQVTMMFWYRQQPGQSLTLIATANQGSEATYESGFVIDKFPISRPNLTFSTLTVSNMSPEDSSIYLCSVVFFYGTEAFFGQGTRLTVV.